Listed below are T cell receptor beta chains from one sample, sequenced in a study of cytomegalovirus exposure and HLA in healthy donors. Assay: immunoSEQ multiplex PCR; the TCRdb copy retains only in-frame clones and omits some. This table holds around 260,000 clones, 90% found once. Source material: PBMCs. These receptors were taken from a young woman in good health and CMV-seronegative. Each CDR3 is given with its conserved first and last residue. D genes are given only for firm matches. The size entry is marked missing in some rows and otherwise reads once, few, many or a size class.

CARRWAASEQYF	TGCGCCAGGCGGTGGGCGGCTAGCGAGCAGTACTTC	TRBJ2-7	NA	TRBV10-2	NA
CAISETTADTQYF	TGTGCCATCAGTGAGACAACAGCGGATACGCAGTATTTT	TRBJ2-3	NA	TRBV10-3	NA
CASSQGVDQPQHF	TGCGCCAGCAGTCAGGGTGTTGATCAGCCCCAGCATTTT	TRBJ1-5	NA	TRBV5-1	NA
CASSLERQGNTEAFF	TGTGCCAGCAGCTTGGAACGACAGGGGAACACTGAAGCTTTCTTT	TRBJ1-1	TRBD1	TRBV5-6	NA
CASSQETPGSARGNEQYF	TGCGCCAGCAGCCAAGAGACCCCGGGTAGCGCCAGAGGGAACGAGCAGTACTTC	TRBJ2-7	NA	TRBV4-3	once
CASSPLTGQGSTEAFF	TGTGCCAGCTCACCGCTAACGGGACAGGGGTCCACTGAAGCTTTCTTT	TRBJ1-1	TRBD1	TRBV18	NA
CASSIPGVTGGNQPQHF	TGTGCCAGCAGTATCCCGGGAGTCACGGGAGGCAATCAGCCCCAGCATTTT	TRBJ1-5	NA	TRBV28	NA
CASSPWDREDYGYTF	TGTGCCAGCAGTCCATGGGACAGGGAAGACTATGGCTACACCTTC	TRBJ1-2	TRBD1	TRBV27	few
CASMGTAYEQYF	TGTGCCAGCATGGGGACAGCCTACGAGCAGTACTTC	TRBJ2-7	TRBD1	TRBV27	few
CASSFYHSLLSYEQYF	TGTGCCAGCAGCTTCTACCATAGTCTACTCTCCTACGAGCAGTACTTC	TRBJ2-7	NA	TRBV7-2	NA
CASSPRLAGETQYF	TGTGCCAGCTCACCTCGTCTAGCTGGCGAGACCCAGTACTTC	TRBJ2-5	NA	TRBV18	NA
CATERGLATYEQYF	TGTGCCACGGAAAGGGGACTAGCGACTTACGAGCAGTACTTC	TRBJ2-7	TRBD2	TRBV28	NA
CASSQSTSGYTF	TGTGCCAGCAGCCAGAGCACCTCCGGCTACACCTTC	TRBJ1-2	NA	TRBV7-2	NA
CASSPTHGSTSDLYNEQFF	TGTGCCAGCAGCCCCACCCACGGTTCGACTAGCGATCTCTACAATGAGCAGTTCTTC	TRBJ2-1	TRBD2	TRBV13	NA
CASSQSGAGYEQYF	TGCGCCAGCAGCCAGTCAGGGGCCGGCTACGAGCAGTACTTC	TRBJ2-7	NA	TRBV4-1	NA
CASSGTLGTAANTGELFF	TGTGCCAGCAGCGGGACCCTCGGGACAGCCGCGAACACCGGGGAGCTGTTTTTT	TRBJ2-2	TRBD1	TRBV9	NA
CASSFLGQGGGEKLFF	TGTGCCAGCAGTTTCCTCGGACAGGGGGGAGGCGAAAAACTGTTTTTT	TRBJ1-4	TRBD1	TRBV6-5	NA
CASCRGPARVWKLGGETQYF	TGTGCCAGCTGCCGCGGACCAGCTAGAGTATGGAAGCTTGGGGGAGAGACCCAGTACTTC	TRBJ2-5	NA	TRBV28	NA
CASSPPSPYEQYF	TGTGCCAGCTCGCCGCCCTCACCCTACGAGCAGTACTTC	TRBJ2-7	NA	TRBV6-6	NA
CASQGDTYGYTF	TGTGCCAGTCAGGGGGACACCTATGGCTACACCTTC	TRBJ1-2	TRBD1	TRBV28	NA
CASSYVGQAYEQYF	TGTGCCAGCAGTTACGTCGGACAGGCCTACGAGCAGTACTTC	TRBJ2-7	TRBD1	TRBV6-6	NA
CASSQTAEKLFF	TGCGCCAGCAGCCAGACAGCAGAAAAACTGTTTTTT	TRBJ1-4	NA	TRBV4-1	NA
CASSRTGLSNQPQHF	TGTGCCAGCTCCAGGACAGGGTTGAGCAATCAGCCCCAGCATTTT	TRBJ1-5	TRBD1	TRBV9	NA
CASSPRTSLVSGANVLTF	TGTGCCAGCAGCCCACGGACTAGCTTGGTGTCTGGGGCCAACGTCCTGACTTTC	TRBJ2-6	TRBD2	TRBV27	NA
CAWSVQTSGTDTQYF	TGTGCCTGGAGTGTACAGACTAGCGGGACAGATACGCAGTATTTT	TRBJ2-3	TRBD2	TRBV30	once
CASSLGPQETQYF	TGTGCCAGCAGCTTAGGTCCTCAAGAGACCCAGTACTTC	TRBJ2-5	NA	TRBV7-9	NA
CASSEDPGAGELFF	TGTGCCAGCAGTGAAGACCCGGGGGCCGGGGAGCTGTTTTTT	TRBJ2-2	NA	TRBV6-1	NA
CASSPPSVGDTQYF	TGTGCCAGCAGCCCCCCGAGTGTGGGAGATACGCAGTATTTT	TRBJ2-3	NA	TRBV9	NA
CASSLTRQGAPGNGYTF	TGTGCCAGCAGTTTAACGCGACAGGGGGCTCCAGGGAATGGCTACACCTTC	TRBJ1-2	TRBD1	TRBV27	NA
CASSYPFARDTYEQYF	TGTGCCAGCAGCTACCCCTTTGCGCGGGATACATACGAGCAGTACTTC	TRBJ2-7	NA	TRBV28	NA
CASSLSPRAITSTDTQYF	TGTGCCAGCAGTTTATCTCCCCGAGCTATCACTAGCACAGATACGCAGTATTTT	TRBJ2-3	NA	TRBV28	NA
CASSLGGGPQPQHF	TGTGCCAGCAGCTTAGGGGGGGGACCTCAGCCCCAGCATTTT	TRBJ1-5	NA	TRBV7-9	NA
CASRDRTGINEKLFF	TGTGCCAGCAGGGATAGGACAGGGATAAATGAAAAACTGTTTTTT	TRBJ1-4	TRBD1	TRBV28	NA
CASSTGYRGNTEAFF	TGTGCCAGCTCAACGGGGTACAGGGGGAACACTGAAGCTTTCTTT	TRBJ1-1	TRBD1	TRBV18	NA
CASTGTGRYEQYF	TGTGCCAGCACGGGGACAGGGAGGTACGAGCAGTACTTC	TRBJ2-7	TRBD1	TRBV6-5	NA
CASRHAQGAVGNYGYTF	TGTGCCAGTAGGCACGCCCAGGGAGCCGTGGGTAACTATGGCTACACCTTC	TRBJ1-2	NA	TRBV19	NA
CASWSRQTYGYTF	TGTGCCAGCTGGTCAAGGCAGACCTATGGCTACACCTTC	TRBJ1-2	NA	TRBV28	NA
CASSFDNEQFF	TGTGCCAGCAGCTTTGATAATGAGCAGTTCTTC	TRBJ2-1	NA	TRBV7-9	NA
CASSSAWASGSNEQFF	TGTGCCAGCAGCTCGGCTTGGGCTAGCGGGAGTAATGAGCAGTTCTTC	TRBJ2-1	TRBD2	TRBV5-4	NA
CASSQDARGGTQYF	TGTGCCAGCAGCCAAGATGCCCGCGGGGGAACGCAGTATTTT	TRBJ2-3	TRBD2	TRBV4-2	NA
CASSLGGTVEAFF	TGTGCCAGCAGCCTAGGGGGCACAGTTGAAGCTTTCTTT	TRBJ1-1	TRBD1	TRBV7-2	NA
CASRQGPYNEQFF	TGTGCCAGCAGACAGGGCCCCTACAATGAGCAGTTCTTC	TRBJ2-1	NA	TRBV27	NA